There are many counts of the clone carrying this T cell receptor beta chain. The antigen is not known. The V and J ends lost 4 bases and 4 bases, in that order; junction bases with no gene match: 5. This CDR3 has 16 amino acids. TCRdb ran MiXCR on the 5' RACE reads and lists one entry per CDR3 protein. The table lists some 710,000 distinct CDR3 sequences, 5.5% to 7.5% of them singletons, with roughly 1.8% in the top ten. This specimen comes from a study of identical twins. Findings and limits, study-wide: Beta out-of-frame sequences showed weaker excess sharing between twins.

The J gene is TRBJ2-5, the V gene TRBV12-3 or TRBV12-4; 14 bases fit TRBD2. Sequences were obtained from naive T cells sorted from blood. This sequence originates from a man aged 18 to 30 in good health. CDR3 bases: TGTGCCAGCAGTTCTTGGACTAGCGGGAGGAGAGAGACCCAGTACTTC. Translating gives CASSSWTSGRRETQYF.